The next 30 T cell receptor beta chains were all read from a single sample in a study of identical twins. One entry per CDR3 protein results from TCRdb running MiXCR on the 5' RACE reads. The sample lists under 300,000 distinct CDR3 sequences, about 8.3% occurring once. This sample was shared with a second study, whose subject was yellow fever vaccine responses in identical twins.

The sequencing input was CD8+ T cells sorted from blood. These receptors all come from a young woman in good health.

The sample holds a few counts of this clonotype. V is TRBV5-5 and J is TRBJ2-5; D remains unclear. The CDR3 runs 14 residues. Trimming shortened V by 4 bases and J by 4 bases, and 14 bases separated the two germline ends. Germline V gives CDR1 SGHKS, CDR2 YYEKEE (reference sequence). This chain's CDR3 is CASSPYSALETQYF. CDR3 bases: TGTGCCAGCAGCCCGTACAGCGCCCTAGAGACCCAGTACTTC.

The V gene is TRBV6-2 or TRBV6-3, the J gene TRBJ2-5, with TRBD2 matching 11 bases. This CDR3 region has 16 residues. V was clipped by 2 bases and J by 3 bases; unmatched bases: 5. Germline CDR1 and CDR2: MNHEY and SVGEGT. The CDR3 here is CASSYPGLAGEETQYF. CDR3 coding DNA: TGTGCCAGCAGTTACCCCGGACTAGCGGGCGAAGAGACCCAGTACTTC.

This clonotype was seen ten or more times. V and J are TRBV27 and TRBJ2-2; TRBD1 aligns across 9 bases. In germline, CDR1 is MNHEY, CDR2 SMNVEV (reference sequence). The CDR3 has 18 amino acids. V gave up 5 bases and J gave up 4 bases; unmatched junction bases: 14. The CDR3 coding sequence is TGTGCCAGCAGTGGATTTCTAACCGGGACAGGGATCACCGGGGAGCTGTTTTTT. Its translation is CASSGFLTGTGITGELFF.

This clonotype was detected many times. The chain links TRBV12-5 to TRBJ2-5, with 7 nucleotides matching TRBD2. Germline loops: CDR1 LGHNT, CDR2 FRNRAP. V dropped 4 bases and J dropped 6; count of bases not matched to a gene: 5. The CDR3 runs to 13 residues. The CDR3 protein is CASGSQAGQTQYF. The CDR3 nucleotides read TGTGCTAGTGGTTCCCAAGCGGGGCAGACCCAGTACTTC.

The genes are TRBV20-1 and TRBJ2-1; 8 nucleotides line up with TRBD1. Germline CDR1 is DFQATT and CDR2 is SNEGSKA (reference sequence). The CDR3 extends over 15 amino acids. With 0 bases clipped from V and 4 bases from J, the junction kept 5 bases outside the gene matches. The CDR3 here is CSAREYRDRYNEQFF. The CDR3 nucleotides are TGCAGTGCTAGAGAATATAGGGACAGGTACAATGAGCAGTTCTTC.

There are many counts of this clonotype. The chain couples TRBV3-1 to TRBJ2-3; possible D gene TRBD2, 6 bases. The CDR3 has 15 amino acids. The ends were cut back, 3 bases at V and 6 bases at J, with 16 bases in the middle. Germline V gene data show CDR1 as LGHDT and CDR2 as YNNKEL (reference sequence). CDR3 region: CASSQDYRFFDTQYF. The DNA for the CDR3 is TGTGCCAGCAGCCAGGACTATAGATTTTTTGATACGCAGTATTTT.

The chain uses TRBV5-1 and TRBJ1-2; 7 nucleotides match TRBD1. The CDR3 runs 14 residues. The germline gives CDR1 SGHRS, CDR2 YFSETQ. Unmatched junction bases numbered 5, after V lost 3 bases and J lost 3 bases. CDR3 DNA: TGCGCCAGCAGCTGGGGGACAGATTACTATGGCTACACCTTC. Protein: CASSWGTDYYGYTF.

The J gene is TRBJ2-5, the V gene TRBV7-9; D gene uncertain. Germline V gene sequence: CDR1 SEHNR, CDR2 FQNEAQ (reference sequence). Trimming stripped 4 bases from V and 1 base from J, with 10 bases between. The CDR3 contains 14 residues. CDR3 DNA sequence: TGTGCCAGCAGCTCGCCTAGGACCCAAGAGACCCAGTACTTC. Translation gives CASSSPRTQETQYF.

In this sample, this clonotype turned up a few times. The rearrangement uses TRBV28 and TRBJ2-7; 8 bases agree with TRBD1. This CDR3 contains 15 residues. The germline gives CDR1 MDHEN, CDR2 SYDVKM. V trimming: 5 bases; J trimming: 0 bases; junction bases outside the gene matches: 6. The CDR3 nucleotides are TGTGCCAGCAGTCCCAGACAGGGGAACTCCTACGAGCAGTACTTC. Protein sequence: CASSPRQGNSYEQYF.

This clonotype was recorded only once. The likely explanation is a read error, given a far larger clone one base away. This rearrangement joins TRBV6-5 to TRBJ2-7; 12 bases line up with TRBD1. V shed 8 bases, J shed 4 bases, and the junction held 6 bases outside the gene matches. CDR1 MNHEY and CDR2 SVGAGI come from the germline V gene. This CDR3 has 14 residues. The chain's CDR3 is CASGSGQGAYEQYF. The CDR3 DNA sequence: TGTGCCAGCGGTTCGGGACAGGGGGCATACGAGCAGTACTTC.

This clonotype was observed at least ten times. V gene TRBV7-2 combines with J gene TRBJ1-6; no firm D call. The V end was cut by 1 base, the J end by 8 bases, with 9 bases between. Germline values: CDR1 SGHTA, CDR2 FQGNSA. This CDR3 is built from 14 residues. The CDR3 coding sequence is TGTGCCAGCAGCTTAGTAGGGATTGATTCACCCCTCCACTTT. Protein sequence: CASSLVGIDSPLHF.

The sample holds many counts of this clonotype. The chain is built from TRBV5-1 and TRBJ2-7, with a possible D match to TRBD1 (5 bases). This CDR3 region has 15 residues. Germline CDR1 and CDR2: SGHRS and YFSETQ. The germline V and J ends were trimmed by 0 bases and 4 bases, with 14 bases remaining between them. The DNA of the CDR3 is TGCGCCAGCAGCTTGGGTATTCAGGGTTTATACGAGCAGTACTTC. Translation gives CASSLGIQGLYEQYF.

The sample holds many counts of this clonotype. The CDR3 sequence is CASKESGGSYNEQFF. CDR3 in DNA: TGTGCCAGCAAAGAGTCAGGGGGCTCCTACAATGAGCAGTTCTTC. The rearrangement joins TRBV2 to TRBJ2-1; 7 nucleotides match TRBD1. This CDR3 comprises 15 residues. Trimming cost V 7 bases and J 0 bases; bases outside gene matches: 6. Germline V lookup: CDR1 SNHLY, CDR2 FYNNEI.

For this clonotype: A clone one base away is much larger, so this may be a read error. V usage is TRBV20-1 and J usage is TRBJ2-1; the match to TRBD2 covers 7 bases. The CDR3 loop spans 15 amino acids. The germline CDR1 and CDR2 sequences are DFQATT and SNEGSKA (reference sequence). CDR3 DNA sequence: TGCAGTGCTAGACCCGGCGGGAGCTCCTACAATGAGCAGTTGTTC. Translating gives CSARPGGSSYNEQLF.

V usage is TRBV11-2 and J usage is TRBJ2-1; D not certain. The CDR3 covers 11 residues. Germline-derived CDR1 and CDR2 are SGHAT and FQNNGV. Trimming pared 5 bases from V and 8 bases from J, leaving 7 bases between. DNA for the CDR3: TGTGCCAGCAGCGCCATCCATGAGCAGTTCTTC. It translates to CASSAIHEQFF.

This clonotype appeared a few times. The chain couples TRBV2 to TRBJ2-1; the match to TRBD1 covers 7 bases. The CDR3 has 15 residues. The germline V gene has CDR1 SNHLY and CDR2 FYNNEI. V gave up 6 bases and J gave up 3 bases; unmatched junction bases: 8. The CDR3 DNA is TGTGCCAGCAGCGACTGGGGACAGAGCTACAATGAGCAGTTCTTC. Residues: CASSDWGQSYNEQFF.

The chain recombines TRBV4-3 with TRBJ2-1, with 8 bases aligning to TRBD1. After removal of 4 bases from V and 4 bases from J, the junction contained 6 bases not matched to a gene. Germline V gives CDR1 LGHNA, CDR2 YSLEER. The CDR3 runs to 15 residues. CDR3 residues: CASSRGTGSYNEQFF. The CDR3, as DNA: TGCGCCAGCAGCCGCGGGACAGGAAGTTACAATGAGCAGTTCTTC.

This clonotype occurred a few times. The CDR3 loop reads CASSESVGGTYEQYF. The CDR3 coding sequence is TGTGCCAGCAGTGAAAGTGTAGGGGGGACCTACGAGCAGTACTTC. The genes are TRBV2 and TRBJ2-7; D may be TRBD1 or TRBD2 (6 bases each). The germline CDR1 and CDR2 sequences are SNHLY and FYNNEI. Trimming pared 2 bases from V and 2 bases from J, leaving 13 bases between. The CDR3 extends over 15 amino acids.

The rearrangement links TRBV15 to TRBJ2-7; TRBD2 agrees at 10 bases. With 3 bases clipped from V and 0 bases from J, the junction kept 2 bases outside the gene matches. The CDR3 extends over 15 amino acids. The germline gives CDR1 LNHNV, CDR2 YYDKDF (reference sequence). CDR3: CATSSPSGSSYEQYF. In nucleotides, the CDR3 is TGTGCCACCAGCAGTCCTAGCGGGAGCTCCTACGAGCAGTACTTC. The variable domain in full, with the rest retrieved from reference TRBV15 and TRBJ2-7, is DAMVIQNPRYQVTQFGKPVTLSCSQTLNHNVMYWYQQKSSQAPKLLFHYYDKDFNNEADTPDNFQSRRPNTSFCFLDIRSPGLGDTAMYLCATSSPSGSSYEQYFGPGTRLTVT.

This clonotype came up many times. The chain uses TRBV4-2 and TRBJ2-7; tentatively, D is TRBD2 (7 bases). Germline CDR1 and CDR2: LGHNA and YNFKEQ. This CDR3 is 14 amino acids long. The ends were cut back, 1 base at V and 4 bases at J, with 11 bases in the middle. Here the CDR3 DNA reads TGTGCCAGCAGCCAAGCCGGGGGGCCGTACGAGCAGTACTTC. Translated, it gives CASSQAGGPYEQYF.

This clonotype was counted many times. This chain connects TRBV6-4 to TRBJ2-3, with TRBD2 identical over 8 bases. There are 15 residues in the CDR3. The junction had 3 bases not matched to a gene; V was cut back by 0 bases and J by 4 bases. Germline CDR1 and CDR2: MRHNA and SNTAGT. The CDR3 bases are TGTGCCAGCAGTGACTCTAGCGGGGCGGCAGATACGCAGTATTTT. It specifies CASSDSSGAADTQYF.

The chain couples TRBV7-2 to TRBJ2-5; D may be TRBD2 (5 bases). The CDR3 consists of 15 residues. Germline lookup yields CDR1 SGHTA and CDR2 FQGNSA. Between the trimmed V and J ends, which lost 0 bases and 1 base, there was a span of 9 bases. Here the CDR3 reads CASSLARGPQETQYF. In nucleotides, the CDR3 is TGTGCCAGCAGCTTAGCGAGAGGGCCCCAAGAGACCCAGTACTTC.

This clonotype was observed a few times. The chain recombines TRBV20-1 with TRBJ1-2; possibly TRBD1 for D (6 bases). The V and J ends lost 6 bases and 4 bases respectively, with 15 bases between them. CDR3 length equals 13 residues. Germline V gene sequence: CDR1 DFQATT, CDR2 SNEGSKA (reference sequence). DNA for the CDR3: TGCAGTGCGTCCCCCGGACAGCTCTATGGCTACACCTTC. Its translation: CSASPGQLYGYTF.

This clonotype was picked up many times. The chain carries TRBV15 and TRBJ2-1, with 9 bases matching TRBD2. The CDR3 is 16 amino acids. Germline CDR1 and CDR2: LNHNV and YYDKDF (reference sequence). After removal of 4 bases from V and 4 bases from J, the junction contained 8 bases not matched to a gene. The CDR3 protein is CATSTNAGGGYNEQFF. The CDR3 DNA follows: TGTGCCACCAGCACCAACGCGGGGGGGGGGTACAATGAGCAGTTCTTC.

This clonotype has only a few counts. DNA for the CDR3: TGTGCCAGCAGTTTCTTCCGGGGCGAAGACTATGGCTACACCTTC. Amino acid sequence: CASSFFRGEDYGYTF. This chain uses TRBV28 with TRBJ1-2, with a tentative D call TRBD1 (5 bases). In germline, CDR1 is MDHEN, CDR2 SYDVKM. V lost 3 bases and J 3 bases, leaving 14 bases between the germline ends. The CDR3 loop spans 15 amino acids.

The rearrangement links TRBV7-9 to TRBJ2-7; no reliable D call. The CDR3 is made up of 12 amino acids. Germline CDR1 is SEHNR and CDR2 is FQNEAQ (reference sequence). The CDR3 reads CVGSGNSYEQYF. The CDR3 nucleotides are TGTGTCGGAAGTGGCAACTCCTACGAGCAGTACTTC.

Ten or more counts support this clonotype. J is TRBJ2-5 and V is TRBV24-1, with D unclear. This CDR3 region has 15 residues. The V end lost 0 bases, the J end lost 4 bases, and 11 bases lay between the germline ends. Germline V gene lookup returns CDR1 KGHDR and CDR2 SFDVKD. DNA of the CDR3: TGTGCCACCAGTGATTTGGGCGGCTCCGTAGAGACCCAGTACTTC. This encodes CATSDLGGSVETQYF.

In this sample, this clonotype turned up many times. Here the CDR3 reads CASSRGRYNEQFF. DNA of the CDR3: TGTGCCAGCTCCAGGGGCAGATACAATGAGCAGTTCTTC. The chain employs TRBV9 and TRBJ2-1, with D possibly matching TRBD1 (6 bases). Trimming took 7 bases from V and 4 from J, leaving 12 bases between them. The CDR3 contains 13 residues. CDR1 SGDLS and CDR2 YYNGEE come from the germline V gene.

This clonotype was seen many times. This chain connects TRBV11-1 to TRBJ2-2; 7 bases map to TRBD2. CDR1 and CDR2 (germline): SGHAT, FQDESV (reference sequence). With V trimmed by 4 bases and J by 2 bases, 16 bases remained unmatched. There are 19 residues in the CDR3. CDR3 nucleotides: TGTGCCAGCAGCTCCCCACTAGCGTCCCGGACACTAAACACCGGGGAGCTGTTTTTT. Protein product: CASSSPLASRTLNTGELFF. The full variable domain, completed using reference TRBV11-1 and TRBJ2-2, is EAEVAQSPRYKITEKSQAVAFWCDPISGHATLYWYRQILGQGPELLVQFQDESVVDDSQLPKDRFSAERLKGVDSTLKIQPAELGDSAMYLCASSSPLASRTLNTGELFFGEGSRLTVL.

The chain employs TRBV6-1 and TRBJ2-5; 7 bases map to TRBD1. V lost 7 bases, J lost 1 base, and 9 bases stayed unmatched. The CDR3 length is 15 residues. Germline V gene data show CDR1 as MNHNS and CDR2 as SASEGT. Written as DNA, the CDR3 is TGTGCCAGCAAACTTAGGGACAGACCCCAAGAGACCCAGTACTTC. Translating gives CASKLRDRPQETQYF.